This paragraph reports one TCR beta chain. The sample originates from a study of blood T cell repertoires in COVID-19. V shed 3 bases, J shed 2 bases, and the junction held 10 bases outside the gene matches. The CDR3 is 16 residues long. Germline V gives CDR1 ENHRY, CDR2 SYGVKD. Data came from immunoSEQ multiplex PCR; TCRdb stores just in-frame clones and leaves some out. The sample shows roughly 300,000 clones, 85% to 90% of them seen only once. Input material: PBMCs or T cells enriched from blood (not recorded which). J is TRBJ2-7 and V is TRBV10-3; 7 nucleotides match TRBD1. The receptor was derived from a woman aged 18 to 35 who had recovered from COVID-19. In DNA, the CDR3 is TGTGCCATCAGTGACGCCGGGGACAGAGGAACCTACGAGCAGTACTTC. It codes for CAISDAGDRGTYEQYF.